These 17 T cell receptor beta chains came from one sample sequenced in a study of blood T cell repertoires in COVID-19 (dated by TCRdb to the early 2020s). Library generation was performed with the immunoSEQ multiplex PCR assay. Entries here come from immuneACCESS through TCRdb and include only in-frame sequences with V and J called. Some clones fail to appear in such tables; in the studies checked, an unresolved V gene covers under half of the shortfall, and the cause of the remainder is unknown. A total of 40,000 to 55,000 clones appear in this sample, 90% of them only once. Clones ranked in the top ten supply around 5.3% of the sample. Input material: peripheral blood. These receptor sequences come from a human donor in a cohort sampled during active COVID-19.

Within the sample, this clone is medium-sized (0.01 to 0.1%). The chain combines TRBV30 with TRBJ2-7, with 7 bases fitting TRBD1. The CDR3 spans 13 residues. V shed 2 bases, J shed 3 bases, and the junction held 4 bases outside the gene matches. Germline V CDR1 and CDR2: GTSNPN, SVGIG (reference sequence). CDR3 in amino acids: CAWSFAGGYEQYF. DNA of the CDR3: TGTGCCTGGAGTTTTGCAGGGGGCTACGAGCAGTACTTC. Supplemented by reference TRBV30 and TRBJ2-7, the full variable domain reads SQTIHQWPATLVQPVGSPLSLECTVEGTSNPNLYWYRQAAGRGLQLLFYSVGIGQISSEVPQNLSASRPQDRQFILSSKKLLLSDSGFYLCAWSFAGGYEQYFGPGTRLTVT.

This chain uses TRBV3-1 (or the pseudogene TRBV3-2) with TRBJ2-7, with a possible D match to TRBD2 (5 bases). Germline-derived CDR1 and CDR2 are LGHDT and YNNKEL (reference sequence). The CDR3 extends over 17 amino acids. V lost 3 bases and J 4 bases, leaving 22 bases between the germline ends. The CDR3 reads CASSQDLAADYPYEQYF. CDR3 in DNA: TGTGCCAGCAGCCAGGACCTAGCAGCCGACTACCCTTACGAGCAGTACTTC.

This rearrangement joins TRBV7-3 to TRBJ1-5; the D gene is possibly TRBD1 (6 bases). With 4 bases removed from V and 6 bases from J, the gap between germline ends came to 16 bases. CDR1 and CDR2 from the germline V gene are SGHTA and FQGTGA. The CDR3 has 15 amino acids. The CDR3 DNA follows: TGTGCCAGCAGCTCCGGACAGTGGGAGGGTCAGCCCCAGCATTTT. Its protein product is CASSSGQWEGQPQHF. Variable domain in full (rest from reference TRBV7-3 and TRBJ1-5): GAGVSQTPSNKVTEKGKYVELRCDPISGHTALYWYRQSLGQGPEFLIYFQGTGAADDSGLPNDRFFAVRPEGSVSTLKIQRTERGDSAVYLCASSSGQWEGQPQHFGDGTRLSIL.

The chain is built from TRBV18 and TRBJ2-7; 8 bases line up with TRBD1. Germline V CDR1 and CDR2: KGHSH, LQKENI. The J segment lost 5 bases and the V segment lost 6 bases, leaving 12 bases of the junction unmatched. CDR3 size: 15 residues. The CDR3 loop reads CASSLMGQGAHEQYF. In DNA, the CDR3 is TGTGCCAGCTCGTTAATGGGGCAGGGGGCCCACGAGCAGTACTTC.

CDR3 in amino acids: CASSSLTRSSGNTIYF. DNA for the CDR3: TGTGCCAGCAGCTCCCTGACACGAAGCTCTGGAAACACCATATATTTT. The gene calls are TRBV5-8 and TRBJ1-3; D is uncertain. The CDR3 covers 16 residues. Trimming cost V 3 bases and J 0 bases, with 13 bases left between them. CDR1 is SGHTS and CDR2 is YDEGEE in the germline V gene.

The chain couples TRBV10-3 to TRBJ1-1, with 7 bases that match TRBD1. The trim removed 6 bases at V and 0 bases at J, leaving 7 bases unmatched. CDR1 and CDR2 (germline): ENHRY, SYGVKD. The CDR3 covers 15 residues. The CDR3 DNA reads as TGTGCCATCAGGAAGACAGGGACGGTGAACACTGAAGCTTTCTTT. This sequence encodes CAIRKTGTVNTEAFF.

V and J are TRBV6-6 and TRBJ2-1, with D possibly matching TRBD1 (5 bases). Trimming left V 6 bases short and J 8 bases short, with 14 bases between. The CDR3 loop spans 13 amino acids. CDR1 is MNHNY and CDR2 is SVGAGI in the germline V gene (reference sequence). The CDR3 coding sequence is TGTGCCAGCAGGATCGACAGCCTCTATGAGCAGTTCTTC. It specifies CASRIDSLYEQFF.

This sequence joins TRBV7-2 and TRBJ2-7, with D tentatively TRBD1 (6 bases). The CDR3 is 13 amino acids. Per germline, CDR1 SGHTA and CDR2 FQGNSA. Trimming shortened V by 5 bases and J by 6 bases, and 14 bases separated the two germline ends. DNA of the CDR3: TGTGCCAGCAGCCTAAAAGCCAGGGGCGAGCAGTACTTC. Translation: CASSLKARGEQYF.

This rearrangement joins TRBV6-5 to TRBJ2-7; 8 nucleotides agree with TRBD2. The CDR3 spans 15 residues. The J segment lost 3 bases and the V segment lost 6 bases, leaving 10 bases of the junction unmatched. Germline-derived CDR1 and CDR2 are MNHEY and SVGAGI. DNA for the CDR3: TGTGCCAGCAGACCGGGGGGGGCGATTAGCTACGAGCAGTACTTC. Translating it yields CASRPGGAISYEQYF.

The V and J genes are TRBV4-3 and TRBJ2-1; TRBD2 matches at 9 bases. Looked up from germline, CDR1 is LGHNA and CDR2 is YSLEER. Trimming took 0 bases from V and 1 from J; bases not matched to a gene: 10. This CDR3 is built from 19 residues. CDR3 amino acids: CASSQDVFWTSDSYNEQFF. The CDR3 bases are TGCGCCAGCAGCCAAGATGTTTTCTGGACTAGCGATTCCTACAATGAGCAGTTCTTC.

The V call is TRBV19, the J call TRBJ2-7; D unclear. The CDR3 covers 13 residues. Germline values: CDR1 LNHDA, CDR2 SQIVND (reference sequence). V dropped 6 bases and J dropped 2 bases, with 11 bases sitting between them. The CDR3 DNA is TGTGCCAGTAGCTCGGCGGTAACCTACGAGCAGTACTTC. It yields the protein CASSSAVTYEQYF.

The gene calls are TRBV5-4 and TRBJ1-3; TRBD1 might be the D (6 bases). Trimming pared 0 bases from V and 6 bases from J, leaving 10 bases between. CDR1 is SGHNT, CDR2 YYREEE, per germline (reference sequence). This CDR3 is built from 14 residues. Written as DNA, the CDR3 is TGTGCCAGCAGCTTGGCTCCAGGGGAAAACACCATATATTTT. Protein sequence: CASSLAPGENTIYF.

The CDR3 loop is CASSQGTKEQFF. The CDR3 DNA reads TGTGCCAGCAGTCAGGGGACTAAAGAGCAGTTCTTC. The chain is built from TRBV12-3 or TRBV12-4 and TRBJ2-1; a weak D match, TRBD2 (7 bases). Trimming removed 5 bases from V and 10 bases from J, with 12 bases in between. The CDR3 is 12 amino acids.

This chain links TRBV19 with TRBJ2-7, with a tentative D call TRBD1 (5 bases). Trimming cost V 6 bases and J 8 bases, with 11 bases left between them. The V gene's germline CDR1 is LNHDA and CDR2 SQIVND (reference sequence). The CDR3 covers 11 residues. CDR3 DNA sequence: TGTGCCAGTAGCGTAATGGGGCAGCAGTACTTC. Its protein is CASSVMGQQYF. Using reference TRBV19 and TRBJ2-7 for the parts outside the CDR3, the full variable domain is DGGITQSPKYLFRKEGQNVTLSCEQNLNHDAMYWYRQDPGQGLRLIYYSQIVNDFQKGDIAEGYSVSREKKESFPLTVTSAQKNPTAFYLCASSVMGQQYFGPGTRLTVT.

V usage is TRBV9 and J usage is TRBJ2-1; D is ambiguous. The CDR3 runs 16 residues. Germline CDR1 and CDR2: SGDLS and YYNGEE. The V end was cut by 1 base, the J end by 9 bases, with 20 bases between. In DNA form, the CDR3 reads TGTGCCAGCAGCGTATGGAATCCGAGGTTCCCTCCTGAGCAGTTCTTC. Protein: CASSVWNPRFPPEQFF.

The J gene is TRBJ1-1, the V gene TRBV30, with D unresolved. The CDR3 covers 12 residues. CDR1 is GTSNPN, CDR2 SVGIG, per germline (reference sequence). Trimming shortened V by 3 bases and J by 11 bases, and 16 bases separated the two germline ends. This CDR3 reads CAWSRSLPGAFF. CDR3 in DNA: TGTGCCTGGAGCCGTTCTCTCCCGGGGGCTTTCTTT.

This rearrangement joins TRBV2 to TRBJ1-1; D perhaps matches TRBD1 (5 bases). Germline values: CDR1 SNHLY, CDR2 FYNNEI. This CDR3 contains 15 residues. V was trimmed by 8 bases and J by 4 bases, leaving 20 bases between them. The CDR3 is CASRWGGTLATEAFF. As DNA, the CDR3 is TGTGCCAGCCGATGGGGGGGAACTTTGGCCACTGAAGCTTTCTTT.